This T cell receptor beta chain was found in a study of T cell responses to AZD1222 COVID-19 vaccine. Study results and caveats: It was only after the peak T cell response that any repertoires were sampled.

Details on this clone: Antigen: not known.

Using immunoSEQ multiplex PCR, the repertoire was profiled, and TCRdb retains in-frame clones only, with some absent. The sample has approximately 81,000 clones; about 93% are singletons. The TCR was taken from an adult in good health. The specimen was peripheral blood, collected on day 0 of MenACWY control vaccination.

The CDR3: CASTPWGGGNQPQHF. CDR3 nucleotide sequence: TGTGCCAGCACCCCTTGGGGAGGGGGCAATCAGCCCCAGCATTTT. The V call is TRBV6-5, the J call TRBJ1-5; D is perhaps TRBD1 (5 bases). V dropped 7 bases and J dropped 2 bases, with 15 bases sitting between them. The CDR3 is made up of 15 amino acids. Per the germline V gene, CDR1 is MNHEY and CDR2 is SVGAGI.